This TCR beta chain is drawn from a study of spatial heterogeneity in lung cancer. Broader study findings: Tumoral mutation counts were tracked by counts of expanded intratumoral alpha and beta TCRs.

The time point here: sample taken at primary tumor resection. 72 TRACERx patients with early, untreated non-small cell lung cancer donated samples. TCRdb passed the 5' RACE reads through MiXCR, listing each CDR3 protein once. The sample shows about 18,000 distinct CDR3 sequences, roughly 7.3% of them seen only once. This clonotype was recorded at least ten times. The antigen is not known. Germline-derived CDR1 and CDR2 are SGHTA and FQGNSA. Trimming cost V 5 bases and J 8 bases, with 15 bases left between them. The CDR3 is 13 amino acids. Sequenced here: lung tumor tissue, sampled at surgery. The rearrangement links TRBV7-2 to TRBJ1-2, with D perhaps TRBD1 (5 bases). This receptor was taken from a female donor with early-stage non-small cell lung cancer. CDR3 protein: CASSHGRTGGYTF. As DNA, the CDR3 is TGTGCCAGCAGCCACGGACGTACAGGAGGCTACACCTTC.